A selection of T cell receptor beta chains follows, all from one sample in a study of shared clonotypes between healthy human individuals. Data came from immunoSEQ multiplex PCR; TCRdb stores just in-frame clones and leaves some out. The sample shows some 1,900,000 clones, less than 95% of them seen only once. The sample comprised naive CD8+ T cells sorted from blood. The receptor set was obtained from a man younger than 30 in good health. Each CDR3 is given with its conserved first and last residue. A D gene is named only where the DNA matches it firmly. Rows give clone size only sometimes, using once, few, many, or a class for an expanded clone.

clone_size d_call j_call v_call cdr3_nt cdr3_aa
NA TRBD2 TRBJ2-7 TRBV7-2 TGTGCCAGCAGCCTAGGAAGCGGGGCGATTTACGAGCAGTACTTC CASSLGSGAIYEQYF
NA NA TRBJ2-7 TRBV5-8 TGTGCCAGCAGCATCGTAGAGGGCAGACCCTACGAGCAGTACTTC CASSIVEGRPYEQYF
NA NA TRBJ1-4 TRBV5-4 TGTGCCAGCAGCTTGGGCAGGTCTAATGAAAAACTGTTTTTT CASSLGRSNEKLFF
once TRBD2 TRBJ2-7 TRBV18 TGTGCCAGCTCACTTAGCGGGAGCTCCTACGAGCAGTACTTC CASSLSGSSYEQYF
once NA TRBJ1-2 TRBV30 TGTGCCTGGACCTCCCTGGGGGGTTTTAGCTATGGCTACACCTTC CAWTSLGGFSYGYTF
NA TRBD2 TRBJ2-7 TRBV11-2 TGTGCCAGCAGCTTAGCTAGCGGGAGCTACGAGCAGTACTTC CASSLASGSYEQYF
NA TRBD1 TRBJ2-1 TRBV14 TGTGCCAGCAGCCAACTACTAACAGGGGATGAGCAGTTCTTC CASSQLLTGDEQFF
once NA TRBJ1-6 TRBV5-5 TGTGCCAGCAGCTGGACAGCTAATTCACCCCTCCACTTT CASSWTANSPLHF
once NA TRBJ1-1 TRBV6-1 TGTGCCAGCACCAAACGAGGGAACACTGAAGCTTTCTTT CASTKRGNTEAFF
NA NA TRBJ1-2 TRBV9 TGTGCCAGCAGCGGAACAGGCTATGGCTACACCTTC CASSGTGYGYTF
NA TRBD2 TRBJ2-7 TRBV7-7 TGTGCTAGCAGCTTGGGGACTAGCGGATCCTACGAGCAGTACTTC CASSLGTSGSYEQYF
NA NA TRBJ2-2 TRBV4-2 TGTGCCAGCAGCCAAGAACCGGGACTTCTGAACACCGGGGAGCTGTTTTTT CASSQEPGLLNTGELFF
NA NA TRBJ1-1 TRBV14 TGTGCCAGCAGCCTATGGGACGGAGAAGCTTTCTTT CASSLWDGEAFF
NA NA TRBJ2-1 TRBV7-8 TGTGCCAGCAGCTTAGGGGACTACAATGAGCAGTTCTTC CASSLGDYNEQFF
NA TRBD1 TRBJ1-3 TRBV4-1 TGCGCCAGCAGCCGGTCCAGGGGGTCCGGAAACACCATATATTTT CASSRSRGSGNTIYF
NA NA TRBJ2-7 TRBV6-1 TGTGCCAGCAGGCCCGGATTAGGCGAGCAGTACTTC CASRPGLGEQYF
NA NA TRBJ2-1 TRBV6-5 TGTGCCAGCACCCTGGCGGCTACCCACAATGAGCAGTTCTTC CASTLAATHNEQFF
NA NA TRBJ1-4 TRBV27 TGTGCCAGCAGTTCGACAGGAACTAATGAAAAACTGTTTTTT CASSSTGTNEKLFF
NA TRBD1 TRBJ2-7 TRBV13 TGTGCCACCGGGGGGACAGGGCTCGACGAGCAGTACTTC CATGGTGLDEQYF
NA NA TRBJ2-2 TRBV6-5 TGTGCCAGCAGAATAACAGGACCCGGGGAGCTGTTTTTT CASRITGPGELFF
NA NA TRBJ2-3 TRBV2 TGTGCCAGCAGTGAATGGTGGGGCGGGGACACAGATACGCAGTATTTT CASSEWWGGDTDTQYF
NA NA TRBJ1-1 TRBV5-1 TGCGCCAGCAGCGGATACACGAACACTGAAGCTTTCTTT CASSGYTNTEAFF
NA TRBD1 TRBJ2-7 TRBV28 TGTGCCAGCAGAGACACACAGGGGGCGTCCAACGAGCAGTACTTC CASRDTQGASNEQYF
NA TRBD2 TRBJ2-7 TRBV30 TGTGCCTGGACCCCCCCACCGGGACTAGAGTTCGGGCTTTACGAGCAGTACTTC CAWTPPPGLEFGLYEQYF
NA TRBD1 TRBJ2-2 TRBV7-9 TGTGCCAGCAGCTCCCGATCGGGACAGCTCACCGGGGAGCTGTTTTTT CASSSRSGQLTGELFF
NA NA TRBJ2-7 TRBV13 TGTGCCAGCAGCTCCGGACAGTACGAGCAGTACTTC CASSSGQYEQYF
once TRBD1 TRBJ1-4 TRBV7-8 TGTGCCAGCAGCCCAGGGGGAGGTGCAACTAATGAAAAACTGTTTTTT CASSPGGGATNEKLFF
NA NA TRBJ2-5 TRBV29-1 TGCAGCGGCCCCCGGGGCGAGAAAGGAGAGACCCAGTACTTC CSGPRGEKGETQYF
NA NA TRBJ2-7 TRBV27 TGTGCCAGCAGTGCTACAGGGCAGGACACCTACGAGCAGTACTTC CASSATGQDTYEQYF
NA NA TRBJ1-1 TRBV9 TGTGCCAGCAGAGGACTCCCCGACGGGTACACTGAAGCTTTCTTT CASRGLPDGYTEAFF